The text below deals with one T cell receptor beta chain. The CDR3 has 15 amino acids. V was clipped by 0 bases and J by 5 bases; unmatched bases: 5. Germline CDR1 is SGHDT and CDR2 is YYEEEE. The source of the sample is a study of blood T cell repertoires in COVID-19. As processed by the authors: Reference gene primer amplification gave estimated nucleated cell counts. Repertoires were generated with immunoSEQ multiplex PCR, while TCRdb's copy carries only in-frame clones and drops some. V and J calls and clone size come straight from that table; D and trimming were deduced from the DNA. Of 150,000 or so clones in the sample, roughly 80% were seen once.

This receptor was identified in a woman in her forties or fifties who had recovered from COVID-19. Material: PBMCs or T cells enriched from blood (not recorded which). The chain couples TRBV5-6 to TRBJ2-1; 7 nucleotides align to TRBD1. CDR3 region: CASSLGGQENNEQFF. The CDR3 nucleotides are TGTGCCAGCAGCTTGGGTGGACAGGAAAACAATGAGCAGTTCTTC.